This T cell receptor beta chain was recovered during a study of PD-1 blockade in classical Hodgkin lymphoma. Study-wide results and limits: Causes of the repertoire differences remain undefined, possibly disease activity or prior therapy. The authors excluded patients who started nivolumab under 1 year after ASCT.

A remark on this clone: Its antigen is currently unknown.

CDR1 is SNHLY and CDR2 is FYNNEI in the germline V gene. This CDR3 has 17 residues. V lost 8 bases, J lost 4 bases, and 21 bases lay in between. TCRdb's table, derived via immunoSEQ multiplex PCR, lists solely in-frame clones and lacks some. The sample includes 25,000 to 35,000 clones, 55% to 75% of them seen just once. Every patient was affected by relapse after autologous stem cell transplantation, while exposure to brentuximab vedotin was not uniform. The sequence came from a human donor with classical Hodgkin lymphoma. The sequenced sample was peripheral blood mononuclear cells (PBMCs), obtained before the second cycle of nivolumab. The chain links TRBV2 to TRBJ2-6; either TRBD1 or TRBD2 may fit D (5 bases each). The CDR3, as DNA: TGTGCCAGCGAAAGGGAACCCACCTGGGGGGGGGCCAACGTCCTGACTTTC. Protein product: CASEREPTWGGANVLTF.